A selection of T cell receptor beta chains follows, all from one sample in a study of STAT5B mutations in CD4+ large granular lymphocyte leukemia. Libraries were prepared by immunoSEQ multiplex PCR; TCRdb keeps only in-frame clonotypes and omits some of them. The sample lists 20,000 to 25,000 clones; 82% were seen once. The sequencing sample was made of CD4+ T cells from blood buffy coats. Every receptor here comes from a human donor in good health. Both conserved end residues are part of each CDR3. D genes are given only for firm matches. The listing skips clone size in some rows; elsewhere it reads once, few, many or a size class.

v_gene: TRBV2
abundance: -
j_gene: TRBJ2-5
d_gene: -
CDR3aa: CASSVDSGRETQYF
CDR3nt: TGTGCCAGCAGTGTCGATTCAGGACGCGAGACCCAGTACTTC

v_gene: TRBV13
abundance: -
j_gene: TRBJ2-3
d_gene: TRBD2
CDR3aa: CASSSGLAATDTQYF
CDR3nt: TGTGCCAGCAGCTCAGGTCTAGCGGCCACAGATACGCAGTATTTT

v_gene: TRBV5-6
abundance: -
j_gene: TRBJ2-3
d_gene: TRBD2
CDR3aa: CASSSRTSGRSTDTQYF
CDR3nt: TGTGCCAGCAGCTCGAGGACTAGCGGGAGGAGTACAGATACGCAGTATTTT

v_gene: TRBV5-8
abundance: -
j_gene: TRBJ2-7
d_gene: TRBD1
CDR3aa: CASSYDRGLEQYF
CDR3nt: TGTGCCAGCAGCTACGACAGGGGGCTCGAGCAGTACTTC

v_gene: TRBV5-1
abundance: -
j_gene: TRBJ2-5
d_gene: -
CDR3aa: CASSLDPGQETQYF
CDR3nt: TGCGCCAGCAGCTTGGATCCCGGCCAAGAGACCCAGTACTTC

v_gene: TRBV6-5
abundance: -
j_gene: TRBJ2-1
d_gene: -
CDR3aa: CASSYRAGRDEQFF
CDR3nt: TGTGCCAGCAGTTACCGGGCAGGGCGTGATGAGCAGTTCTTC

v_gene: TRBV10-1
abundance: few
j_gene: TRBJ2-1
d_gene: -
CDR3aa: CASSESGGNEQFF
CDR3nt: TGCGCCAGCAGTGAGTCGGGAGGCAATGAGCAGTTCTTC

v_gene: TRBV6-1
abundance: -
j_gene: TRBJ2-5
d_gene: TRBD1
CDR3aa: CASSAGQIVGETQYF
CDR3nt: TGTGCCAGCAGTGCGGGACAGATAGTCGGGGAGACCCAGTACTTC

v_gene: TRBV7-9
abundance: -
j_gene: TRBJ2-7
d_gene: -
CDR3aa: CASSLDISYEQYF
CDR3nt: TGTGCCAGCAGCTTAGACATCTCCTACGAGCAGTACTTC

v_gene: TRBV7-2
abundance: -
j_gene: TRBJ2-5
d_gene: TRBD1
CDR3aa: CASSSDRAETQYF
CDR3nt: TGTGCCAGCAGCTCAGACAGGGCAGAGACCCAGTACTTC

v_gene: TRBV2
abundance: few
j_gene: TRBJ1-2
d_gene: -
CDR3aa: CASSRTAGYTF
CDR3nt: TGTGCCAGCAGCCGGACAGCTGGCTACACCTTC

v_gene: TRBV5-1
abundance: -
j_gene: TRBJ2-1
d_gene: TRBD1
CDR3aa: CASSAPGTGSINEQFF
CDR3nt: TGCGCCAGCAGCGCACCCGGGACAGGGTCTATTAATGAGCAGTTCTTC

v_gene: TRBV7-2
abundance: -
j_gene: TRBJ1-5
d_gene: -
CDR3aa: CASSFLDRSNQPQHF
CDR3nt: TGTGCCAGCAGTTTCCTCGACAGAAGCAATCAGCCCCAGCATTTT

v_gene: TRBV28
abundance: once
j_gene: TRBJ1-2
d_gene: -
CDR3aa: CASTTGGGSFYGYTF
CDR3nt: TGTGCCAGCACTACGGGGGGGGGCTCCTTCTATGGCTACACCTTC

v_gene: TRBV21-1
abundance: -
j_gene: TRBJ1-4
d_gene: -
CDR3aa: CASSKRGPLNEKLFF
CDR3nt: TGTGCCAGCAGCAAGAGGGGACCGCTTAATGAAAAACTGTTTTTT

v_gene: TRBV25-1
abundance: -
j_gene: TRBJ1-4
d_gene: -
CDR3aa: CASSDLTTNEKLFF
CDR3nt: TGTGCCAGCAGTGATCTTACAACTAATGAAAAACTGTTTTTT

v_gene: TRBV5-1
abundance: -
j_gene: TRBJ1-1
d_gene: -
CDR3aa: CASSFAGRNTEAFF
CDR3nt: TGCGCCAGCAGCTTCGCCGGGAGGAACACTGAAGCTTTCTTT

v_gene: TRBV4-2
abundance: -
j_gene: TRBJ2-7
d_gene: -
CDR3aa: CASSQDRQGGEQYF
CDR3nt: TGTGCCAGCAGCCAAGACCGGCAGGGAGGAGAGCAGTACTTC

v_gene: TRBV4-3
abundance: -
j_gene: TRBJ2-1
d_gene: TRBD2
CDR3aa: CASSAEASGSVNEQFF
CDR3nt: TGCGCCAGCAGTGCTGAAGCTAGCGGGAGTGTGAATGAGCAGTTCTTC

v_gene: TRBV29-1
abundance: -
j_gene: TRBJ2-2
d_gene: -
CDR3aa: CSVGGGTNTGELFF
CDR3nt: TGCAGCGTTGGCGGGGGCACGAACACCGGGGAGCTGTTTTTT

v_gene: TRBV7-8
abundance: -
j_gene: TRBJ2-2
d_gene: -
CDR3aa: CASSSYERGTGELFF
CDR3nt: TGTGCCAGCAGCTCCTATGAAAGGGGCACCGGGGAGCTGTTTTTT

v_gene: TRBV13
abundance: -
j_gene: TRBJ2-3
d_gene: TRBD2
CDR3aa: CASTNWRGAGDTQYF
CDR3nt: TGTGCCAGCACCAATTGGCGGGGGGCAGGAGATACGCAGTATTTT

v_gene: TRBV27
abundance: -
j_gene: TRBJ1-1
d_gene: -
CDR3aa: CASSLSRTTNTEAFF
CDR3nt: TGTGCCAGCAGTTTATCCCGGACAACGAACACTGAAGCTTTCTTT

v_gene: TRBV10-2
abundance: -
j_gene: TRBJ2-7
d_gene: -
CDR3aa: CTTGDSYEQYF
CDR3nt: TGCACCACTGGCGACTCCTACGAGCAGTACTTC